This T cell receptor (beta chain) was found in a study of siplizumab effects on memory and regulatory T cells. Some 94,000 TCR templates underwent assay in every sample. The assay was immunoSEQ multiplex PCR, and TCRdb's table has in-frame clones only and misses some. The table lists 50,000 or so clones, more than 80% of them singletons. This clone was seen a single time. No antigen is known for it. Study observations and caveats: In siplizumab cultures, the suppressive function of proliferating Tregs remained unconfirmed.

The CDR3 contains 18 residues. The germline V and J ends were trimmed by 4 bases and 2 bases, with 23 bases remaining between them. Germline assignment: CDR1 SGDLS and CDR2 YYNGEE. Input material: CD8+ T cells sorted from blood. The rearrangement joins TRBV9 to TRBJ2-3; weak D call: TRBD2 (6 bases). This sequence was found in a human donor in good health. The CDR3 protein is CASSPSGGDFTFTDTQYF. The CDR3 nucleotides read TGTGCCAGCAGCCCCTCTGGAGGGGACTTCACTTTCACAGATACGCAGTATTTT.